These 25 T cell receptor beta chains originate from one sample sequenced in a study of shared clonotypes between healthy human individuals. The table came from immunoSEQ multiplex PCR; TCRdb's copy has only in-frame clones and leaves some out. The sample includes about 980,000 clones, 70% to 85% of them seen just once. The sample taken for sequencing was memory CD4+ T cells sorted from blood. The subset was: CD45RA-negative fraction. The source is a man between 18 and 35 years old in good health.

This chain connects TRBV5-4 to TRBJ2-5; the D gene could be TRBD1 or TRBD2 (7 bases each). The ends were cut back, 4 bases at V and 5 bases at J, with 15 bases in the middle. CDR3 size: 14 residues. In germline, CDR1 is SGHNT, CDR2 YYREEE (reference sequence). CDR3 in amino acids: CASSAGGGMETQYF. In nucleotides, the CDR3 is TGTGCCAGCAGCGCAGGGGGGGGGATGGAGACCCAGTACTTC.

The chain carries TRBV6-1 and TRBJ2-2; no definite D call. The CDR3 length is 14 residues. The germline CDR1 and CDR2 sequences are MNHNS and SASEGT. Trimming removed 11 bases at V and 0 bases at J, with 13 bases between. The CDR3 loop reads CALQRGSNTGELFF. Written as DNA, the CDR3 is TGTGCCCTCCAACGAGGCTCGAACACCGGGGAGCTGTTTTTT.

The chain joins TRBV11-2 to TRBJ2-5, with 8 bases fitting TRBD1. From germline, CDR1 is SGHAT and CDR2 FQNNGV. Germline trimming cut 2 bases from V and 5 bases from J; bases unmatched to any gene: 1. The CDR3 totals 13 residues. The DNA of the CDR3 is TGTGCCAGCAGCTTAAGGGACAGGGAGACCCAGTACTTC. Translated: CASSLRDRETQYF. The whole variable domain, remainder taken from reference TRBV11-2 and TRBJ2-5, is EAGVAQSPRYKIIEKRQSVAFWCNPISGHATLYWYQQILGQGPKLLIQFQNNGVVDDSQLPKDRFSAERLKGVDSTLKIQPAKLEDSAVYLCASSLRDRETQYFGPGTRLLVL.

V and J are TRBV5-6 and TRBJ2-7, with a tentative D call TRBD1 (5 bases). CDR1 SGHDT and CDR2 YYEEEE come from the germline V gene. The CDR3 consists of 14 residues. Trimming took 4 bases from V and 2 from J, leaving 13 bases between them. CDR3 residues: CASSLQGTPYEQYF. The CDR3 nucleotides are TGTGCCAGCAGCCTTCAGGGAACCCCCTACGAGCAGTACTTC.

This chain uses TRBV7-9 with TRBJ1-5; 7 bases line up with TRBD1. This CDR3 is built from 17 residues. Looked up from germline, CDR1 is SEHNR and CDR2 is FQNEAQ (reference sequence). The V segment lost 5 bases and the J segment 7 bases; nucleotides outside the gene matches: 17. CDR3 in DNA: TGTGCCAGCAGCCAAGGACGGATACAGGGGAACGGCCAGCCCCAGCATTTT. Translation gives CASSQGRIQGNGQPQHF.

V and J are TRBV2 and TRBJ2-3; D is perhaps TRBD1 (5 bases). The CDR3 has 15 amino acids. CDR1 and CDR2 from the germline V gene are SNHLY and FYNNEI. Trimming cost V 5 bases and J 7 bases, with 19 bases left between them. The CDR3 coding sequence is TGTGCCAGCAGTAAAGACAGAGAACGAAGAAATACGCAGTATTTT. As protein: CASSKDRERRNTQYF.

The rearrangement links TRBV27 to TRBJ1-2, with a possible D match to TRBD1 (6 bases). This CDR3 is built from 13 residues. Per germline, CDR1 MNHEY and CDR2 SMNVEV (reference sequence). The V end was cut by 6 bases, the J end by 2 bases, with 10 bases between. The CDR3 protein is CASRMDRNYGYTF. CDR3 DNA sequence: TGTGCCAGCAGAATGGACAGAAACTATGGCTACACCTTC.

CDR3 bases: TGTGCCTGGAGTGTAGGGATGGTTAGCTACTACGAGCAGTACTTC. It is translated as CAWSVGMVSYYEQYF. The genes are TRBV30 and TRBJ2-7; D is unresolved. The CDR3 is made up of 15 amino acids. V was shortened by 0 bases and J by 3 bases, with 15 bases between the two germline ends. Germline CDR1 and CDR2: GTSNPN and SVGIG (reference sequence).

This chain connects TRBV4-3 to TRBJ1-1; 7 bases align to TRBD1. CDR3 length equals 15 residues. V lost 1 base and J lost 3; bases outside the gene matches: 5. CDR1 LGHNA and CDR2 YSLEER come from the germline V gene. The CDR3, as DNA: TGCGCCAGCAGCCAAGCGACAGGGAGGGACACTGAAGCTTTCTTT. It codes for CASSQATGRDTEAFF.

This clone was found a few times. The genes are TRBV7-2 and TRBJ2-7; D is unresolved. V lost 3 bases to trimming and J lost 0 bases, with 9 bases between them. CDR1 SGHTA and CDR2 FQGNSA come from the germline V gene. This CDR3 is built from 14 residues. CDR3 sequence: CASSFSIGSYEQYF. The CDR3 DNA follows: TGTGCCAGCAGCTTTTCAATCGGCTCCTACGAGCAGTACTTC.

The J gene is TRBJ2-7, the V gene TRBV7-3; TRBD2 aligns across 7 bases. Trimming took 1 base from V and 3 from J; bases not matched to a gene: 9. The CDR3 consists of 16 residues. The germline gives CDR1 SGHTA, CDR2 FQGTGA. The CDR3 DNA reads TGTGCCAGCAGCTTAAAGATTAGCGGGCCCTACTACGAGCAGTACTTC. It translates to CASSLKISGPYYEQYF.

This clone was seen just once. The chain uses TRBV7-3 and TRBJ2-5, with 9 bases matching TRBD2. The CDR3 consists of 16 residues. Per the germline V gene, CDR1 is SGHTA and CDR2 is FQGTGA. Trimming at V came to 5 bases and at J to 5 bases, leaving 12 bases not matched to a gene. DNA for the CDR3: TGTGCCAGCAGCCCGATAGCGGGGGCCCGATGGGAGACCCAGTACTTC. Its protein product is CASSPIAGARWETQYF.

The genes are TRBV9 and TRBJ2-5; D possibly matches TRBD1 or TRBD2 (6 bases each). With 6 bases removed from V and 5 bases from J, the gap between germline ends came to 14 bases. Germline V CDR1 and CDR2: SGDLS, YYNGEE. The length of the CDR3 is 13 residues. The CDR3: CASTPGAEETQYF. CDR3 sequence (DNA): TGTGCCAGCACTCCGGGGGCTGAGGAGACCCAGTACTTC.

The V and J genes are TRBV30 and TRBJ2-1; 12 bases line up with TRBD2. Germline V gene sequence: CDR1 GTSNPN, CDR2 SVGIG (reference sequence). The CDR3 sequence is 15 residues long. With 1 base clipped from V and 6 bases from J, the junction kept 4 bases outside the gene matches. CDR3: CAWSAGLAGSNEQFF. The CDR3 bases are TGTGCCTGGAGTGCAGGACTAGCGGGATCCAATGAGCAGTTCTTC. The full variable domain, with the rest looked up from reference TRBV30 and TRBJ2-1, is SQTIHQWPATLVQPVGSPLSLECTVEGTSNPNLYWYRQAAGRGLQLLFYSVGIGQISSEVPQNLSASRPQDRQFILSSKKLLLSDSGFYLCAWSAGLAGSNEQFFGPGTRLTVL.

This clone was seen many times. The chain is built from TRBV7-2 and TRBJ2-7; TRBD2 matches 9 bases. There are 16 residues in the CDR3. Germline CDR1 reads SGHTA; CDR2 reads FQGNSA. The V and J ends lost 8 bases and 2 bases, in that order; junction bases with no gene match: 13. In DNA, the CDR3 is TGTGCCAGCCCCTTTGCCCCCGCGGGAGGGCCCTACGAGCAGTACTTC. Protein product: CASPFAPAGGPYEQYF.

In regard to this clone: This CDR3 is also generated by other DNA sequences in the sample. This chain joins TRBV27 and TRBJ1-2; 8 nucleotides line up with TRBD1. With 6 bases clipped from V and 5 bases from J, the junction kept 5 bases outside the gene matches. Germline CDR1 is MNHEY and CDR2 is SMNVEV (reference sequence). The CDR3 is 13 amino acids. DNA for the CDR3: TGTGCCAGCAGGCTAACAGGGGGGTATGGCTACACCTTC. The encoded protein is CASRLTGGYGYTF.

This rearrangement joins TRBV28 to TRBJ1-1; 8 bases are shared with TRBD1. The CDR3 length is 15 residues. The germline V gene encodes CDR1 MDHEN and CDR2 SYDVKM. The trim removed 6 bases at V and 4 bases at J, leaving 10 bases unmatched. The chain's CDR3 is CASSPRDRPATEAFF. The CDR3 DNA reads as TGTGCCAGCAGCCCGCGGGACAGGCCGGCCACTGAAGCTTTCTTT.

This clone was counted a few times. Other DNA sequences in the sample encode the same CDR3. The CDR3 is CASSLGRSNQPQHF. For the CDR3, the DNA is TGTGCCAGCAGCTTAGGACGCAGCAATCAGCCCCAGCATTTT. The chain recombines TRBV7-2 with TRBJ1-5; D is unclear. V was clipped by 1 base and J by 1 base, with 5 bases between them. Germline CDR1 reads SGHTA; CDR2 reads FQGNSA. The CDR3 has 14 amino acids.

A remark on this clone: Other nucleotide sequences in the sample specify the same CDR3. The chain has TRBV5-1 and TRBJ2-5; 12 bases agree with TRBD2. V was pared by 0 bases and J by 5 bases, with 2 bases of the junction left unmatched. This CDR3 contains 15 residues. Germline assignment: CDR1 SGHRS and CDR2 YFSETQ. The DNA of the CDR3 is TGCGCCAGCAGCTTGGGACTAGCGGGAGTGGAGACCCAGTACTTC. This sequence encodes CASSLGLAGVETQYF. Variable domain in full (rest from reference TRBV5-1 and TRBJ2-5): KAGVTQTPRYLIKTRGQQVTLSCSPISGHRSVSWYQQTPGQGLQFLFEYFSETQRNKGNFPGRFSGRQFSNSRSEMNVSTLELGDSALYLCASSLGLAGVETQYFGPGTRLLVL.

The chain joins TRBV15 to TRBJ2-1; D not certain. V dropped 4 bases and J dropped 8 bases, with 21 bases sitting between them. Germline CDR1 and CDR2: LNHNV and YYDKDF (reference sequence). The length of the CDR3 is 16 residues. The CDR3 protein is CATSTPTPAGLDEQFF. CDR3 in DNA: TGTGCCACCAGCACACCGACACCCGCCGGCCTCGATGAGCAGTTCTTC.

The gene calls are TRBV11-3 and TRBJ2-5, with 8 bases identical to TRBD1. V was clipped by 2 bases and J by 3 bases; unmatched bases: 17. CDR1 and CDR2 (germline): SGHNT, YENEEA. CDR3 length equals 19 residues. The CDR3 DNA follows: TGTGCCAGCAGCTTAAGTGTTCAGACCGGGACAGGACATGAAGAGACCCAGTACTTC. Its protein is CASSLSVQTGTGHEETQYF.

CDR3 nucleotide sequence: TGCGCCAGCGGACCAGGACAGAAGGCGACTGAAGCTTTCTTT. Protein product: CASGPGQKATEAFF. V and J are TRBV10-2 and TRBJ1-1; D perhaps matches TRBD1 (6 bases). The V gene's germline CDR1 is WSHSY and CDR2 SAAADI. Trimming left V 8 bases short and J 5 bases short, with 18 bases between. This CDR3 has 14 residues.

The CDR3, as DNA: TGTGCCAGCAGAGGAGTCAGGGTAGCGAACACTGAAGCTTTCTTT. Protein sequence: CASRGVRVANTEAFF. The chain recombines TRBV6-1 with TRBJ1-1; tentative D call: TRBD1 (5 bases). Germline CDR1 reads MNHNS; CDR2 reads SASEGT. The CDR3 is made up of 15 amino acids. V was trimmed by 6 bases and J by 1 base, leaving 15 bases between them.

The CDR3 DNA sequence: TGTGCCAGCAGCCCGGGGACAGGGGGCCCCAGAGAGACCCAGTACTTC. It is translated as CASSPGTGGPRETQYF. V and J are TRBV11-3 and TRBJ2-5, with 12 positions matching TRBD1. This CDR3 is 16 amino acids long. V lost 5 bases to trimming and J lost 4 bases; unmatched junction nucleotides: 8. The V gene's germline CDR1 is SGHNT and CDR2 YENEEA.

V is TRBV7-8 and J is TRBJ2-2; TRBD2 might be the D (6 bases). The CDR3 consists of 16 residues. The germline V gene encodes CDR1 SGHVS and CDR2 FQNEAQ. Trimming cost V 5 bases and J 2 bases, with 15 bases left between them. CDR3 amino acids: CASSPPWEVNTGELFF. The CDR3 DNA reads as TGTGCCAGCAGCCCTCCTTGGGAGGTAAACACCGGGGAGCTGTTTTTT. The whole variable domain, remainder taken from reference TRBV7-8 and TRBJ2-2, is GAGVSQSPRYKVAKRGQDVALRCDPISGHVSLFWYQQALGQGPEFLTYFQNEAQLDKSGLPSDRFFAERPEGSVSTLKIQRTQQEDSAVYLCASSPPWEVNTGELFFGEGSRLTVL.